The sequence of this TCR beta chain was determined in a study of shared clonotypes between healthy human individuals. Study background: Per-donor plates numbered three CD4 naive, three CD4 memory, two CD8 naive and one CD8 memory. Regarding the study as a whole: Limitation of the genetic and exposure-history diversity represented came from the few donors. Approximately 4.6% of naive CD4 clonotypes were shared across a few donors.

Trimming cost V 1 base and J 5 bases, with 11 bases left between them. The CDR3 extends over 14 amino acids. The germline CDR1 and CDR2 sequences are LGHNT and FRNRAP. It was across several immunoSEQ plates that each subset's genomic DNA was evenly split. Assay used: immunoSEQ multiplex PCR; TCRdb lists only in-frame clones, some missing. The sample carries about 2 million clones, 95% recorded once. In the case of this clone: The target antigen is unknown.

The sequence derives from a man aged 18-30 years in good health. Sequencing was done on a sample of naive CD4+ T cells sorted from blood. The sample's subset: CD45RA+ positively selected. V is TRBV12-5 and J is TRBJ1-2, with a tentative D call TRBD1 (6 bases). CDR3 bases: TGTGCTAGTGGTTTGGAAGGGGGGCGGTATGGCTACACCTTC. This gives the protein CASGLEGGRYGYTF.